Below are 19 T cell receptor beta chains sequenced from a single sample in a study of blood T cell repertoires in COVID-19. Produced via immunoSEQ multiplex PCR; TCRdb's table is partial and in-frame only. The sample carries about 150,000 clones, approximately 86% recorded once. The sequenced sample was peripheral blood. The source is a woman aged 60 to 75 with active or convalescent COVID-19.

The chain recombines TRBV19 with TRBJ2-1, with D possibly TRBD1 on 5 matching bases. Germline V gene lookup returns CDR1 LNHDA and CDR2 SQIVND (reference sequence). V lost 5 bases and J 1 base, leaving 9 bases between the germline ends. The CDR3 extends over 14 amino acids. The CDR3 spells CASSWGWSYNEQFF. The CDR3 DNA reads as TGTGCCAGTAGTTGGGGCTGGTCCTACAATGAGCAGTTCTTC. The variable domain in full, completed from reference TRBV19 and TRBJ2-1, reads DGGITQSPKYLFRKEGQNVTLSCEQNLNHDAMYWYRQDPGQGLRLIYYSQIVNDFQKGDIAEGYSVSREKKESFPLTVTSAQKNPTAFYLCASSWGWSYNEQFFGPGTRLTVL.

As regards this clone: The germline gene is not matched at one end of the junction; a read error may be the cause. The gene calls are TRBV3-1 (or the pseudogene TRBV3-2) and TRBJ2-4, with D perhaps matching TRBD2 (5 bases). CDR3 length: 13 residues. CDR1 is LGHDT and CDR2 is YNNKEL in the germline V gene (reference sequence). The CDR3 loop is CASSHGMGGRTLF. The CDR3 DNA follows: TGTGCCAGCAGCCACGGGATGGGCGGACGGACGCTCTTC.

The chain links TRBV6-2 or TRBV6-3 to TRBJ2-5, with 9 bases lining up with TRBD1. The junction had 12 bases not matched to a gene; V was cut back by 0 bases and J by 1 base. Germline V gene lookup returns CDR1 MNHEY and CDR2 SVGEGT. The CDR3 consists of 19 residues. The DNA of the CDR3 is TGTGCCAGCAGTTACTCGCGGGATGAACAGGGGGCTCCCCAAGAGACCCAGTACTTC. This encodes CASSYSRDEQGAPQETQYF.

The V call is TRBV4-2, the J call TRBJ2-5, with no clear D. The CDR3 sequence is 10 residues long. V lost 4 bases to trimming and J lost 9 bases, with 6 bases between them. Per germline, CDR1 LGHNA and CDR2 YNFKEQ. CDR3 loop: CASSRCAQYF. The DNA of the CDR3 is TGTGCCAGCAGCCGTTGCGCCCAGTACTTC.

The chain employs TRBV18 and TRBJ1-4; no firm D call. Trimming removed 3 bases at V and 8 bases at J, with 10 bases between. The CDR3 runs 13 residues. CDR1 is KGHSH, CDR2 LQKENI, per germline. The CDR3 bases are TGTGCCAGCTCACCTAATGAAGCGGAAAAACTGTTTTTT. Protein sequence: CASSPNEAEKLFF.

This clone was observed a handful of times. The rearrangement joins TRBV5-1 to TRBJ1-2, with a tentative D call TRBD1 (5 bases). The V and J ends lost 0 bases and 3 bases respectively, with 12 bases between them. CDR1 SGHRS and CDR2 YFSETQ come from the germline V gene. This CDR3 has 15 amino acids. The CDR3 nucleotides are TGCGCCAGCAGCTTGGAAGGGACTTCTTACTATGGCTACACCTTC. Translation gives CASSLEGTSYYGYTF.

V is TRBV7-9 and J is TRBJ1-4; a possible D gene is TRBD1 (6 bases). V dropped 7 bases and J dropped 2 bases, with 20 bases sitting between them. CDR1 is SEHNR, CDR2 FQNEAQ, per germline (reference sequence). This CDR3 spans 17 amino acids. CDR3 sequence (DNA): TGTGCCAGCACCGCCCCTAGAGTAGGGGGTACTAATGAAAAACTGTTTTTT. Amino acid sequence: CASTAPRVGGTNEKLFF.

The V call is TRBV4-1, the J call TRBJ2-7, with TRBD2 identical over 11 bases. After removal of 2 bases from V and 5 bases from J, the junction contained 8 bases not matched to a gene. Germline-derived CDR1 and CDR2 are MGHRA and YSYEKL. This CDR3 comprises 16 residues. CDR3 protein: CASSQTLAGGINEQYF. The CDR3, as DNA: TGCGCCAGCAGCCAAACTCTAGCGGGGGGAATCAACGAGCAGTACTTC.

The V gene is TRBV6-2 or TRBV6-3, the J gene TRBJ2-1; 11 bases match TRBD1. The CDR3 is 14 residues long. The germline V gene has CDR1 MNHEY and CDR2 SVGEGT. With V trimmed by 5 bases and J by 10 bases, 7 bases remained unmatched. The CDR3 protein is CASSGTGGIREQFF. As DNA, the CDR3 is TGTGCCAGCAGTGGGACAGGGGGGATCCGAGAGCAGTTCTTC.

The rearrangement links TRBV11-2 to TRBJ2-3; D gene unclear. This CDR3 contains 13 residues. V was cut by 6 bases and J by 0 bases, with 7 bases left in between. CDR1 SGHAT and CDR2 FQNNGV come from the germline V gene. As DNA, the CDR3 is TGTGCCAGCAGACTAACAAGCACAGATACGCAGTATTTT. Protein product: CASRLTSTDTQYF. Supplemented by reference TRBV11-2 and TRBJ2-3, the full variable domain reads EAGVAQSPRYKIIEKRQSVAFWCNPISGHATLYWYQQILGQGPKLLIQFQNNGVVDDSQLPKDRFSAERLKGVDSTLKIQPAKLEDSAVYLCASRLTSTDTQYFGPGTRLTVL.

The V and J genes are TRBV10-3 and TRBJ1-1; D is undetermined. Germline assignment: CDR1 ENHRY and CDR2 SYGVKD. This CDR3 has 11 residues. Trimming cost V 6 bases and J 8 bases, with 10 bases left between them. DNA of the CDR3: TGTGCCATCAGCGGAGCCCTGGAAGCTTTCTTT. It is translated as CAISGALEAFF.

The V and J genes are TRBV4-3 and TRBJ1-6, with D possibly being TRBD1 (5 bases). This CDR3 has 16 residues. With 0 bases removed from V and 10 bases from J, the gap between germline ends came to 16 bases. The germline V gene has CDR1 LGHNA and CDR2 YSLEER. In DNA form, the CDR3 reads TGCGCCAGCAGCCAAGAGAGTCAGGGCGGGGGATCACCCCTCCACTTT. Translating it yields CASSQESQGGGSPLHF.

The count of this clone is one. At one of its ends the junction is not consistent with the germline gene, which may arise from a read error. V is TRBV18 and J is TRBJ2-4; TRBD1 aligns across 7 bases. CDR3 length: 13 amino acids. Germline V gene data show CDR1 as KGHSH and CDR2 as LQKENI. As DNA, the CDR3 is TGTGCCAGCTCACCAGTAAAGACAGGGTTCGTTTCCTTC. Residues: CASSPVKTGFVSF.

The J gene is TRBJ1-1, the V gene TRBV19; 7 bases are shared with TRBD1. In germline, CDR1 is LNHDA, CDR2 SQIVND (reference sequence). CDR3 size: 14 residues. V lost 11 bases to trimming and J lost 1 base; unmatched junction nucleotides: 10. CDR3 sequence: CASQEDRSNTEAFF. For the CDR3, the DNA is TGTGCCTCCCAAGAGGACAGGTCGAACACTGAAGCTTTCTTT.

This chain links TRBV21-1 with TRBJ1-2; TRBD1 is the table's D call and was not checked against the DNA. TRBV21-1 is a pseudogene. The CDR3 is made up of 20 amino acids. The CDR3, as DNA: TGTGCCAGCAGCAAAGGAGCGGCACCGGGACAGGGGGCTCGAAGGTATGGCTACACCTTC. It specifies CASSKGAAPGQGARRYGYTF.

The chain joins TRBV10-3 to TRBJ2-5; 7 bases are shared with TRBD2. Per germline, CDR1 ENHRY and CDR2 SYGVKD. Trimming took 6 bases from V and 5 from J; bases not matched to a gene: 12. This CDR3 spans 15 amino acids. CDR3 loop: CAIRSLTGGLETQYF. The CDR3 bases are TGTGCCATCAGGAGTTTAACGGGGGGATTGGAGACCCAGTACTTC.

The chain employs TRBV7-2 and TRBJ2-2; D is perhaps TRBD1 (6 bases). Germline V lookup: CDR1 SGHTA, CDR2 FQGNSA. The V end was cut by 2 bases, the J end by 7 bases, with 20 bases between. The CDR3 loop spans 17 amino acids. As DNA, the CDR3 is TGTGCCAGCAGCTTAAGTAGTGGTACAGGGCTCGTCGGGGAGCTGTTTTTT. Translated: CASSLSSGTGLVGELFF.

The chain has TRBV7-8 and TRBJ2-1; TRBD2 is a possible D gene (7 bases). CDR3 length equals 14 residues. Trimming removed 0 bases from V and 9 bases from J, with 12 bases in between. Germline lookup yields CDR1 SGHVS and CDR2 FQNEAQ. The DNA of the CDR3 is TGTGCCAGCAGCTTAGCGGGGGGGCTTCTTGAGCAGTTCTTC. This codes for CASSLAGGLLEQFF.

The rearrangement links TRBV7-6 to TRBJ2-1, with a possible D match to TRBD2 (5 bases). This CDR3 is built from 15 residues. Trimming removed 4 bases from V and 5 bases from J, with 15 bases in between. Germline V CDR1 and CDR2: SGHVS, FNYEAQ. The CDR3 DNA reads TGTGCCAGCAGCTATACTAGTGGGCAGAACAATGAGCAGTTCTTC. This codes for CASSYTSGQNNEQFF. Together with reference TRBV7-6 and TRBJ2-1, the CDR3 gives the full variable domain: GAGVSQSPRYKVTKRGQDVALRCDPISGHVSLYWYRQALGQGPEFLTYFNYEAQQDKSGLPNDRFSAERPEGSISTLTIQRTEQRDSAMYRCASSYTSGQNNEQFFGPGTRLTVL.